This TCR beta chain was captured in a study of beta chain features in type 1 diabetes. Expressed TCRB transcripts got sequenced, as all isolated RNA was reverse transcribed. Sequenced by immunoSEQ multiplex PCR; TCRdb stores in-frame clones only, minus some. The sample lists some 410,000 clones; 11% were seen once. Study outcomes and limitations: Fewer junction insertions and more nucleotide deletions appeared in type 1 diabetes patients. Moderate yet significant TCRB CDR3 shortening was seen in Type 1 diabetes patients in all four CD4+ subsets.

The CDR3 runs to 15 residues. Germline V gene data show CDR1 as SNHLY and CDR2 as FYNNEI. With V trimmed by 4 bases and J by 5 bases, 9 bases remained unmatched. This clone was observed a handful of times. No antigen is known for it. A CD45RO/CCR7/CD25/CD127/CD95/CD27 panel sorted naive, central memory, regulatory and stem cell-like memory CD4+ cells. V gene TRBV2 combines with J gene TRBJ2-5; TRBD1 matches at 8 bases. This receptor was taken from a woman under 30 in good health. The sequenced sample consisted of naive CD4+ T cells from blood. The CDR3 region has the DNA TGTGCCAGCAGTGGGCAGGGGGCGCATCGGGAGACCCAGTACTTC. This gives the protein CASSGQGAHRETQYF.